Included here is one T cell receptor (beta chain) sequence, with context. Its matching antigen is unknown. The V segment lost 3 bases and the J segment 4 bases; nucleotides outside the gene matches: 9. The CDR3 is made up of 18 amino acids. Germline V gives CDR1 SEHNR, CDR2 FQNEAQ (reference sequence). This sample is drawn from a study of OX40 agonist ivuxolimab in advanced cancers. Study-wide context: Of the participants, under 50% had some prior anti-PD-1, anti-PD-L1 or anti-CTLA-4 therapy, which was allowed. Regarding the study as a whole: CD8+ T cells showed, on average, more clonal expansion than CD4+ cells. The antigens recognized by the expanded peripheral T cells, that is their antigen specificity, were not determined. Certain nonresponding patients likewise had low normalized T-cell clonal expansion.

Sequencing used immunoSEQ multiplex PCR; TCRdb keeps in-frame clones, though not all of them. This table has around 150,000 clones, 93% appearing once. This sequence originates from an adult with an advanced solid tumor such as melanoma, head and neck, liver or kidney cancer. Source: CD4+ or CD8+ T cells sorted from blood, taken in a trial of the OX40 agonist ivuxolimab. This chain uses TRBV7-9 with TRBJ2-2; 12 nucleotides align to TRBD2. The CDR3 coding sequence is TGTGCCAGCAGCTTCACGACTAGCGGGAGACGGGCCACCGGGGAGCTGTTTTTT. This translates into CASSFTTSGRRATGELFF.